This entry concerns a single T cell receptor (beta chain). Its cognate antigen has yet to be identified. It has no much larger one-base neighbor in the sample; base qualities were not kept. This sample is drawn from a study of T cell clonotyping in hematopoietic cell transplantation (dated by TCRdb to the early 2020s). Background on the whole study: A total of under 150 blood samples were collected in the study from a few dozen consecutive transplant recipients and their related donors. Patients were recruited between 2015 and January 2017 and followed until September 2020 or death.

The immunoSEQ assay, a bias-controlled multiplex PCR using V- and J-specific primers, was used to amplify TCR beta CDR3 regions from genomic DNA. A second PCR step added a proprietary barcode and Illumina adapter sequences to the CDR3 amplicons. An Illumina MiSeq instrument was used for sequencing of the CDR3 libraries. Concerning the study's data processing: Export and quality control were handled in immunoSEQ Analyzer 3.0, while downstream analyses relied on R Bioconductor and Immunarch. Repertoire metrics were calculated using only productive rearrangements within the normalized downsampled data set. In the normalized cohort, clonotypes with more than 5 templates were defined as pathologically expanded. The Inverse Simpson Index served as the measure of repertoire diversity. To capture all clonotypes, the CMV-specificity analyses were run on the non-normalized data set. TCRdb stores this immuneACCESS table with in-frame sequences only. Part of the clones is absent; in the studies checked, under half of the shortfall reflects unresolved V genes, and no reason is known for the rest. The V and J calls and clone size were taken over from that table, and D and trimming were inferred from the DNA. The table for this sample lists around 14,000 clones; nearly 95% of them were counted only once. The top ten clonotypes cover approximately 4.9% of the sample.

The CDR1 and CDR2 encoded by the germline V gene (reference sequence) are MNHNY and SVGAGI. The junction shows trimming of 4 bases on V and 3 bases on J, plus 13 bases between the germline ends. There are 15 amino acids in the CDR3, from cysteine to phenylalanine inclusive. The DNA shown is the 45-base CDR3, in frame from base 1. Interpreted using the paper, the time point label stands for: 30 days after allo-HCT. Blood from recipients was drawn about 28 days before transplant and again at days 30, 100 and 180 after transplant. Nuclei Lysis Solution was used to extract genomic DNA from fresh or cryopreserved unfractionated peripheral blood mononuclear cells. The paper as a whole reports these results and caveats: The sample size was limited, and CD4 and CD8 repertoire contributions could not be separated because cells were not sorted. Recipient repertoires showed only a small fraction of overlap with donor repertoires, and over 95% appeared de novo at the given depth. After transplant, TCR diversity in recipients dropped, and pathologically expanded clonotypes increased progressively from day 30 to day 180. Inverse Simpson Index values from donors and from recipients before transplant predicted broader TCR repertoire diversity after transplant.

The clonotype comes from a male patient over 55 who had an allogeneic stem cell transplant from an unrelated donor, so the T cells may come from the graft donor. Some clones in this sample may be carry-over from other donors' samples. Rearrangement joined TRBV6-6 to TRBJ1-5, with TRBD1 perhaps the D gene, on 5 matching bases. Sequencing was performed on PBMCs, taken 30 days after allogeneic stem cell transplant. Here is the DNA: TGTGCCAGCAGTTCGGGACGGTTGGCCAATCAGCCCCAGCATTTT. Its protein product is CASSSGRLANQPQHF.